The source of this T cell receptor beta chain is a study of T cells in Graves' hyperthyroidism and ophthalmopathy. Study at large: It was at initial diagnosis, before any treatment, that peripheral blood was collected. Study conclusions and caveats: In blood, most of the thyroid clonotypes expanded above 0.001 were also present.

Template material for amplifying TCR beta CDR3 regions consisted of RNA transcripts. The HTBI primer set was used in a first-round RT-PCR of the TCR CDR3. TCRdb independently ran MiXCR on the multiplex PCR reads; one entry per CDR3 protein. The sample has around 520,000 distinct CDR3 sequences; 11% to 15% are singletons. This clonotype has only a few counts. The antigen remains undetermined. In germline, CDR1 is SQVTM, CDR2 ANQGSEA. V lost 3 bases and J 4 bases, leaving 13 bases between the germline ends. The CDR3 length is 14 residues. It was considered stable Graves' hyperthyroidism when ophthalmopathy did not progress within 18 months. Diagnostic decisions used clinical symptoms, serum thyroxine and TRAb, thyroid ultrasound and orbital computed tomography.

V and J are TRBV29-1 and TRBJ2-1, with a weak D call TRBD2 (6 bases). This sequence originates from a middle-aged woman with Graves' hyperthyroidism. Sequencing was performed on blood. The CDR3 DNA sequence: TGCAGCGTTGATCGGGGTAGCGGATACAATGAGCAGTTCTTC. Translated: CSVDRGSGYNEQFF.